The 12 T cell receptor beta chains below all came from one sample that was sequenced in a study of lymphopenia after photon versus proton radiotherapy. Sequencing used immunoSEQ multiplex PCR; TCRdb keeps in-frame clones, though not all of them. This table holds about 61,000 clones, around 88% found once. The sequencing here drew on peripheral blood, taken from a patient treated with photon-based radiotherapy. The receptors stem from a middle-aged man with gastric cancer.

This rearrangement joins TRBV5-6 to TRBJ1-2; maybe TRBD1 (6 bases). Germline-derived CDR1 and CDR2 are SGHDT and YYEEEE. V was cut by 6 bases and J by 4 bases, with 13 bases left in between. This CDR3 region has 13 residues. The CDR3 sequence is CASTTRDIYGYTF. CDR3 bases: TGTGCCAGCACCACGCGGGACATCTATGGCTACACCTTC.

The rearrangement joins TRBV7-3 to TRBJ2-5; D unclear. V gave up 5 bases and J gave up 5 bases, with 12 bases separating them. The CDR3 extends over 13 amino acids. Germline V CDR1 and CDR2: SGHTA, FQGTGA. The CDR3 DNA follows: TGTGCCAGCAGCCCCACGGCGAGCGAGACCCAGTACTTC. Amino acid sequence: CASSPTASETQYF.

This sequence joins TRBV18 and TRBJ1-1; no clear D gene. CDR1 and CDR2 from the germline V gene are KGHSH and LQKENI. CDR3 size: 15 residues. Trimming removed 2 bases at V and 3 bases at J, with 13 bases between. Here the CDR3 DNA reads TGTGCCAGCTCACCAGTCACGCGATGGGACACTGAAGCTTTCTTT. It is translated as CASSPVTRWDTEAFF.

The chain uses TRBV10-3 and TRBJ2-2; 10 bases agree with TRBD1. Germline V gene sequence: CDR1 ENHRY, CDR2 SYGVKD. V shed 7 bases and J 3 bases; nucleotides not matched to a gene: 5. The CDR3 is 15 amino acids. CDR3 protein: CAITDRGPDTGELFF. In DNA form, the CDR3 reads TGTGCCATCACCGACAGGGGGCCGGACACCGGGGAGCTGTTTTTT.

The chain couples TRBV13 to TRBJ1-2; D not resolved. The length of the CDR3 is 14 residues. CDR1 PRHDT and CDR2 FYEKMQ come from the germline V gene (reference sequence). Between the trimmed V and J ends, which lost 0 bases and 10 bases, there was a span of 15 bases. In DNA form, the CDR3 reads TGTGCCAGCAGCTTAGGGCAGCGGAGCATAGACTACACCTTC. Protein: CASSLGQRSIDYTF. Filled out from reference TRBV13 and TRBJ1-2, the complete variable domain reads AAGVIQSPRHLIKEKRETATLKCYPIPRHDTVYWYQQGPGQDPQFLISFYEKMQSDKGSIPDRFSAQQFSDYHSELNMSSLELGDSALYFCASSLGQRSIDYTFGSGTRLTVV.

This clone was picked up one time. This chain uses TRBV30 with TRBJ1-1, with D unresolved. V lost 0 bases, J lost 1 base, and 6 bases lay in between. Germline-derived CDR1 and CDR2 are GTSNPN and SVGIG (reference sequence). The CDR3 is made up of 13 amino acids. The CDR3 sequence is CAWSVSRNTEAFF. The CDR3 nucleotides read TGTGCCTGGAGTGTATCGAGGAACACTGAAGCTTTCTTT.

The V call is TRBV19, the J call TRBJ1-4; 8 positions match TRBD1. This CDR3 contains 14 residues. V lost 8 bases and J lost 6; bases outside the gene matches: 8. Per germline, CDR1 LNHDA and CDR2 SQIVND (reference sequence). Written as DNA, the CDR3 is TGTGCCAGTCGAGCCGACAGGGGTGATGAAAAACTGTTTTTT. It codes for CASRADRGDEKLFF.

The genes are TRBV7-9 and TRBJ1-2; D remains ambiguous. Germline CDR1 and CDR2: SEHNR and FQNEAQ (reference sequence). This CDR3 is built from 13 residues. Trimming shortened V by 5 bases and J by 8 bases, and 15 bases separated the two germline ends. The CDR3, as DNA: TGTGCCAGCAGCCAACCTAGCTTGAGCGGCTACACCTTC. This gives the protein CASSQPSLSGYTF.

This clone has a handful of counts. The chain uses TRBV30 and TRBJ2-2; a possible D gene is TRBD1 (5 bases). The length of the CDR3 is 14 residues. Trimming removed 4 bases at V and 0 bases at J, with 9 bases between. From germline, CDR1 is GTSNPN and CDR2 SVGIG (reference sequence). The CDR3 nucleotides read TGTGCCTGGAATGGACATTCGAACACCGGGGAGCTGTTTTTT. Protein: CAWNGHSNTGELFF.

Relative to its sample, this clone is medium-sized (0.01 to 0.1%). The rearrangement links TRBV7-6 to TRBJ2-7, with 7 bases fitting TRBD2. The CDR3 runs 15 residues. Germline V CDR1 and CDR2: SGHVS, FNYEAQ. Trimming at V came to 3 bases and at J to 5 bases, leaving 10 bases not matched to a gene. CDR3 nucleotide sequence: TGTGCCAGCAGCTTGCAGAGGGCGGGGACTAACGAGCAGTACTTC. Protein product: CASSLQRAGTNEQYF.

This clone appeared a single time. The chain links TRBV7-2 to TRBJ1-1, with D maybe TRBD1 (5 bases). The V end lost 5 bases, the J end lost 10 bases, and 17 bases lay between the germline ends. From germline, CDR1 is SGHTA and CDR2 FQGNSA. The CDR3 length is 13 residues. The CDR3 loop reads CASSPGTPPRAFF. In DNA, the CDR3 is TGTGCCAGCAGCCCCGGGACCCCCCCCCGAGCTTTCTTT.

The rearrangement links TRBV28 to TRBJ2-5; D possibly matches TRBD1 or TRBD2 (5 bases each). The CDR3 has 15 amino acids. Trimming cost V 4 bases and J 1 base, with 13 bases left between them. Germline assignment: CDR1 MDHEN and CDR2 SYDVKM. DNA of the CDR3: TGTGCCAGCAGTTCGTATAACGGGGCCCAAGAGACCCAGTACTTC. As protein: CASSSYNGAQETQYF.